This note documents a single TCR beta chain sequence. The target antigen is unknown. The table came from immunoSEQ multiplex PCR; TCRdb's copy has only in-frame clones and leaves some out. Seen here are about 83,000 clones, 88% observed once, and the top ten hold around 4.5%. This specimen comes from a study of T cell responses to AZD1222 COVID-19 vaccine. Notes on the study in general: Baseline serology detected seropositivity in only six or seven AZD1222 recipients. As reported, nearly half of all spike-specific TCRs target variant regions that are unmutated. Two AZD1222 doses significantly raised spike-specific TCR breadth and depth over controls.

The CDR3 is made up of 14 amino acids. V was shortened by 6 bases and J by 0 bases, with 12 bases between the two germline ends. Germline loops: CDR1 MDHEN, CDR2 SYDVKM. This specimen consisted of peripheral blood, obtained on day 0 of MenACWY control vaccination. This sequence joins TRBV28 and TRBJ2-7, with D hard to call. The origin of this receptor is an adult in good health. The CDR3 sequence: CASREAWSSYEQYF. The CDR3 nucleotides are TGTGCCAGCAGAGAGGCGTGGAGCTCCTACGAGCAGTACTTC.